This passage covers 7 T cell receptor beta chains from one sample sequenced in a study of siplizumab effects on memory and regulatory T cells. The repertoire was sequenced with immunoSEQ multiplex PCR; TCRdb's copy has only in-frame clones and lacks some. This sample has some 87,000 clones, with around 89% found just once. The sample was CD4+ T cells sorted from blood. Receptors originate from a human donor in good health.

The rearrangement uses TRBV11-3 and TRBJ2-2; 10 nucleotides agree with TRBD1. There are 13 residues in the CDR3. V dropped 3 bases and J dropped 10; count of bases not matched to a gene: 2. The germline gives CDR1 SGHNT, CDR2 YENEEA. The CDR3 DNA sequence: TGTGCCAGCAGCTTGACAGGGGGCGTGGAGCTGTTTTTT. This codes for CASSLTGGVELFF.

The V and J genes are TRBV30 and TRBJ2-1, with 8 bases that match TRBD1. Germline CDR1 is GTSNPN and CDR2 is SVGIG (reference sequence). This CDR3 spans 15 amino acids. The trim removed 4 bases at V and 7 bases at J, leaving 12 bases unmatched. DNA of the CDR3: TGTGCCTGGATCAACGGCAGGGGGCTTTGGAATGAGCAGTTCTTC. This encodes CAWINGRGLWNEQFF.

This chain links TRBV6-6 with TRBJ1-5; D call uncertain. Germline CDR1 is MNHNY and CDR2 is SVGAGI (reference sequence). CDR3 length: 13 residues. Trimming took 0 bases from V and 5 from J, leaving 5 bases between them. The CDR3 loop reads CASSYSSDQPQHF. The CDR3 DNA reads as TGTGCCAGCAGTTACTCATCGGATCAGCCCCAGCATTTT.

V and J are TRBV5-1 and TRBJ2-2; D not certain. V lost 4 bases and J 2 bases, leaving 6 bases between the germline ends. Germline lookup yields CDR1 SGHRS and CDR2 YFSETQ. This CDR3 has 13 residues. The CDR3 DNA reads TGCGCCAGCAGCCCAGCCAACACCGGGGAGCTGTTTTTT. Amino acid sequence: CASSPANTGELFF.

The chain employs TRBV6-5 and TRBJ2-5; D not certain. The germline V and J ends were trimmed by 3 bases and 5 bases, with 13 bases remaining between them. This CDR3 is built from 14 residues. Germline V gene lookup returns CDR1 MNHEY and CDR2 SVGAGI. CDR3 sequence (DNA): TGTGCCAGCAGTTATCAGATCCAAGGGGAGACCCAGTACTTC. As protein: CASSYQIQGETQYF.

The chain links TRBV25-1 to TRBJ1-2; D gene uncertain. V was pared by 4 bases and J by 6 bases, with 9 bases between. The CDR3 has 12 amino acids. Per the germline V gene, CDR1 is MGHDK and CDR2 is SYGVNS. The CDR3 nucleotides are TGTGCCAGCAGTGGACAAGCCAATGGCTACACCTTC. It translates to CASSGQANGYTF.

The chain links TRBV6-5 to TRBJ2-3; the D gene is possibly TRBD1 (5 bases). Trimming cost V 2 bases and J 6 bases, with 9 bases left between them. Germline V lookup: CDR1 MNHEY, CDR2 SVGAGI. CDR3 size: 13 residues. The CDR3 sequence: CASSYRQLDTQYF. The DNA for the CDR3 is TGTGCCAGCAGTTACCGACAGTTGGATACGCAGTATTTT.